This entry lists 2 T cell receptor beta chains sequenced from one sample in a study of blood T cell repertoires in COVID-19. Assay used: immunoSEQ multiplex PCR; TCRdb lists only in-frame clones, some missing. The table shows around 180,000 clones, with roughly four fifths occurring only once. Specimen: peripheral blood. The source is a human donor in a cohort sampled during active COVID-19.

The chain uses TRBV3-1 (or the pseudogene TRBV3-2) and TRBJ1-6; D not resolved. V gave up 7 bases and J gave up 3 bases, with 10 bases separating them. Germline assignment: CDR1 LGHDT and CDR2 YNNKEL (reference sequence). CDR3 size: 14 residues. CDR3 sequence reads: CASTSRDYNSPLHF. In DNA form, the CDR3 reads TGTGCCAGCACCTCCCGGGACTATAATTCACCCCTCCACTTT.

The chain has TRBV7-2 and TRBJ2-7; 7 bases are a match to TRBD1. The CDR3 is 13 amino acids. Losses at the gene ends were 4 bases for V and 9 bases for J; bases not matched to a gene: 9. Germline CDR1 reads SGHTA; CDR2 reads FQGNSA. CDR3 in DNA: TGTGCCAGCAGCTCGTACCAGGGGGTCGGGCAGTACTTC. Amino acids: CASSSYQGVGQYF.